Following are 5 T cell receptor beta chains from one sample sequenced in a study of T cell changes during pregnancy in multiple sclerosis. Generated by immunoSEQ multiplex PCR, the TCRdb table keeps only in-frame clones and is missing some. The sample has about 80,000 clones, approximately 90% seen once. Sequenced here: peripheral blood, sampled before pregnancy. All receptors derive from a female donor with multiple sclerosis, enrolled in a pregnancy study.

This chain connects TRBV19 to TRBJ2-5; tentative D call: TRBD1 (5 bases). Per the germline V gene, CDR1 is LNHDA and CDR2 is SQIVND (reference sequence). CDR3 length: 16 residues. Trimming pared 6 bases from V and 9 bases from J, leaving 26 bases between. CDR3 region: CASSSLLDNERTAQYF. The CDR3 nucleotides are TGTGCCAGTAGCTCCCTCCTGGACAACGAGCGAACGGCCCAGTACTTC.

This clone was counted a few times. CDR3 DNA sequence: TGTGCCAGCAGCCTGACAGGGTCCCACACTGAAGCTTTCTTT. It specifies CASSLTGSHTEAFF. The chain joins TRBV27 to TRBJ1-1; TRBD1 matches 7 bases. Germline CDR1 reads MNHEY; CDR2 reads SMNVEV (reference sequence). Germline trimming cut 6 bases from V and 3 bases from J; bases unmatched to any gene: 7. The CDR3 loop spans 14 amino acids.

V is TRBV9 and J is TRBJ1-2, with D possibly TRBD1 on 6 matching bases. Germline V gene lookup returns CDR1 SGDLS and CDR2 YYNGEE. V was shortened by 5 bases and J by 4 bases, with 12 bases between the two germline ends. The CDR3 extends over 13 amino acids. The CDR3 protein is CASRSDRTYGYTF. The CDR3 DNA reads TGTGCCAGCAGATCCGACAGGACCTATGGCTACACCTTC.

This chain uses TRBV9 with TRBJ2-2; 8 positions agree with TRBD1. Germline assignment: CDR1 SGDLS and CDR2 YYNGEE. Trimming cost V 4 bases and J 3 bases; bases outside gene matches: 5. The CDR3 loop spans 15 amino acids. CDR3 sequence reads: CASSPRTGHTGELFF. For the CDR3, the DNA is TGTGCCAGCAGCCCTCGGACAGGGCACACCGGGGAGCTGTTTTTT.

The chain uses TRBV15 and TRBJ1-6; D not resolved. Germline V gene data show CDR1 as LNHNV and CDR2 as YYDKDF (reference sequence). The CDR3 extends over 14 amino acids. Trimming stripped 0 bases from V and 13 bases from J, with 13 bases between. The CDR3 nucleotides are TGTGCCACCAGCAGAGATCCCCAGTTCTCGCCCCTCCACTTT. This sequence encodes CATSRDPQFSPLHF.